These 32 T cell receptor beta chains originate from one sample sequenced in a study of blood T cell repertoires in COVID-19. Method: immunoSEQ multiplex PCR; TCRdb's copy keeps in-frame clones and lacks some. The sample holds some 200,000 clones, roughly 90% seen once. The sample taken for sequencing was peripheral blood. The receptors shown here come from a man over 45 with COVID-19, enrolled during active disease.

This clone was recorded only once. Germline is not matched at one junction end, which may reflect a read error. The chain recombines TRBV7-7 with TRBJ1-1; TRBD1 matches at 7 bases. Germline V gene data show CDR1 as SSHAT and CDR2 as FNYEAQ (reference sequence). The CDR3 consists of 13 residues. Written as DNA, the CDR3 is TGTGCTAGCAGCTTAGCGACAGGGACTGAAGCTTTCTTT. It specifies CASSLATGTEAFF.

Concerning this clone: The sample holds other DNA sequences that translate to the same CDR3. J is TRBJ2-7 and V is TRBV11-2; TRBD2 might be the D (5 bases). This CDR3 contains 14 residues. CDR1 is SGHAT, CDR2 FQNNGV, per germline. With 1 base removed from V and 2 bases from J, the gap between germline ends came to 9 bases. CDR3: CASSLGLATYEQYF. CDR3 sequence (DNA): TGTGCCAGCAGCTTAGGGCTAGCCACCTACGAGCAGTACTTC.

This clone is a singleton in its sample. The chain uses TRBV19 and TRBJ2-2; 10 bases align to TRBD1. The V and J ends lost 3 bases and 6 bases, in that order; junction bases with no gene match: 7. The germline V gene has CDR1 LNHDA and CDR2 SQIVND (reference sequence). The CDR3 sequence is 16 residues long. CDR3 protein: CASSIFGTGVSGELFF. CDR3 in DNA: TGTGCCAGTAGTATTTTTGGGACAGGGGTCTCCGGGGAGCTGTTTTTT. Together with reference TRBV19 and TRBJ2-2, the CDR3 gives the full variable domain: DGGITQSPKYLFRKEGQNVTLSCEQNLNHDAMYWYRQDPGQGLRLIYYSQIVNDFQKGDIAEGYSVSREKKESFPLTVTSAQKNPTAFYLCASSIFGTGVSGELFFGEGSRLTVL.

The chain employs TRBV7-9 and TRBJ2-6, with D perhaps TRBD2 (5 bases). The CDR3 extends over 16 amino acids. Germline CDR1 and CDR2: SEHNR and FQNEAQ (reference sequence). The V and J ends lost 8 bases and 0 bases respectively, with 14 bases between them. CDR3 residues: CASDRGISSGANVLTF. The CDR3 DNA reads as TGTGCCAGCGATCGGGGAATTAGCTCTGGGGCCAACGTCCTGACTTTC.

This chain uses TRBV25-1 with TRBJ1-4, with TRBD1 matching over 9 bases. CDR3 size: 15 residues. Unmatched junction bases numbered 9, after V lost 7 bases and J lost 6 bases. Germline CDR1 MGHDK, CDR2 SYGVNS. The CDR3: CASTTLRDRDEKLFF. The DNA of the CDR3 is TGTGCCAGCACGACGCTCCGGGACAGGGATGAAAAACTGTTTTTT.

The rearrangement uses TRBV19 and TRBJ2-2; 7 nucleotides line up with TRBD1. The CDR3 extends over 16 amino acids. Germline-derived CDR1 and CDR2 are LNHDA and SQIVND (reference sequence). The V gene end was trimmed by 3 bases and the J gene end by 0 bases; junction bases not matched to a gene: 4. The chain's CDR3 is CASSMQGVSNTGELFF. CDR3 nucleotide sequence: TGTGCCAGTAGTATGCAGGGGGTCTCGAACACCGGGGAGCTGTTTTTT.

The chain is built from TRBV18 and TRBJ1-3; a weak D match, TRBD1 (5 bases). V was clipped by 1 base and J by 4 bases, with 17 bases between them. This CDR3 spans 17 amino acids. Germline CDR1 is KGHSH and CDR2 is LQKENI. CDR3 amino acids: CASSPLLGDVSGNTIYF. As DNA, the CDR3 is TGTGCCAGCTCACCACTTCTAGGGGATGTATCCGGAAACACCATATATTTT.

This clone was seen a few times. The V call is TRBV28, the J call TRBJ2-1, with D perhaps matching TRBD1 (5 bases). Germline CDR1 is MDHEN and CDR2 is SYDVKM. Trimming removed 2 bases at V and 0 bases at J, with 17 bases between. This CDR3 has 18 amino acids. The CDR3 here is CASSLSSWGRSSYNEQFF. In nucleotides, the CDR3 is TGTGCCAGCAGTTTAAGTTCTTGGGGCAGATCCTCCTACAATGAGCAGTTCTTC.

The rearrangement uses TRBV5-1 and TRBJ2-3, with TRBD2 identical over 7 bases. In germline, CDR1 is SGHRS, CDR2 YFSETQ. There are 15 residues in the CDR3. With V trimmed by 8 bases and J by 2 bases, 11 bases remained unmatched. The CDR3: CASTETSRYTDTQYF. As DNA, the CDR3 is TGCGCCAGTACGGAGACTAGCAGATACACAGATACGCAGTATTTT. The full variable domain, rest sourced from reference TRBV5-1 and TRBJ2-3, is KAGVTQTPRYLIKTRGQQVTLSCSPISGHRSVSWYQQTPGQGLQFLFEYFSETQRNKGNFPGRFSGRQFSNSRSEMNVSTLELGDSALYLCASTETSRYTDTQYFGPGTRLTVL.

This chain uses TRBV4-3 with TRBJ2-1; 8 bases line up with TRBD2. The J segment lost 8 bases and the V segment lost 1 base, leaving 10 bases of the junction unmatched. This CDR3 region has 16 residues. Germline V gene data show CDR1 as LGHNA and CDR2 as YSLEER. For the CDR3, the DNA is TGCGCCAGCAGCCAAGGTTTCGGGGGGGAAGTCCATGAGCAGTTCTTC. Translating gives CASSQGFGGEVHEQFF.

The chain recombines TRBV7-6 with TRBJ1-4, with D possibly being TRBD1 (6 bases). Germline CDR1 SGHVS, CDR2 FNYEAQ. This CDR3 has 15 residues. Trimming left V 4 bases short and J 10 bases short, with 19 bases between. The chain's CDR3 is CASSSPGTRGGKLFF. In nucleotides, the CDR3 is TGTGCCAGCAGCTCCCCCGGGACAAGGGGCGGAAAACTGTTTTTT.

This chain links TRBV15 with TRBJ2-5; no definite D call. The ends were cut back, 1 base at V and 4 bases at J, with 4 bases in the middle. CDR1 and CDR2 (germline): LNHNV, YYDKDF (reference sequence). The CDR3 extends over 12 amino acids. CDR3 sequence (DNA): TGTGCCACCAGCAGAGCTACAGAGACCCAGTACTTC. This sequence encodes CATSRATETQYF.

The chain uses TRBV5-4 and TRBJ1-2; the match to TRBD1 covers 9 bases. This CDR3 region has 15 residues. Germline-derived CDR1 and CDR2 are SGHNT and YYREEE (reference sequence). Unmatched junction bases numbered 5, after V lost 2 bases and J lost 3 bases. CDR3 in amino acids: CASSFLDRGDYGYTF. DNA for the CDR3: TGTGCCAGCAGCTTCTTGGACAGGGGCGACTATGGCTACACCTTC.

V usage is TRBV7-9 and J usage is TRBJ1-2, with D possibly TRBD1 on 6 matching bases. The CDR3 has 14 amino acids. V was trimmed by 5 bases and J by 0 bases, leaving 10 bases between them. CDR1 is SEHNR and CDR2 is FQNEAQ in the germline V gene (reference sequence). DNA for the CDR3: TGTGCCAGCAGCCCCGGGACATCTAACTATGGCTACACCTTC. Amino acid sequence: CASSPGTSNYGYTF. Together with reference TRBV7-9 and TRBJ1-2, the CDR3 gives the full variable domain: DTGVSQNPRHKITKRGQNVTFRCDPISEHNRLYWYRQTLGQGPEFLTYFQNEAQLEKSRLLSDRFSAERPKGSFSTLEIQRTEQGDSAMYLCASSPGTSNYGYTFGSGTRLTVV.

This sequence joins TRBV15 and TRBJ1-5, with a weak D call TRBD1 (6 bases). V was trimmed by 3 bases and J by 4 bases, leaving 10 bases between them. The CDR3 spans 14 residues. Germline V gene lookup returns CDR1 LNHNV and CDR2 YYDKDF (reference sequence). The CDR3 bases are TGTGCCACCAGCAGCCAGGACAGAAATCAGCCCCAGCATTTT. This sequence encodes CATSSQDRNQPQHF.

The chain uses TRBV15 and TRBJ2-7; TRBD1 might be the D (6 bases). V was shortened by 5 bases and J by 3 bases, with 11 bases between the two germline ends. There are 13 residues in the CDR3. Germline CDR1 is LNHNV and CDR2 is YYDKDF (reference sequence). This CDR3 is CATSGGQNYEQYF. For the CDR3, the DNA is TGTGCCACCAGCGGGGGACAAAACTACGAGCAGTACTTC.

The chain recombines TRBV7-2 with TRBJ2-7; 11 positions agree with TRBD2. The V and J ends lost 5 bases and 3 bases, in that order; junction bases with no gene match: 3. The CDR3 is 14 amino acids. Germline CDR1 reads SGHTA; CDR2 reads FQGNSA. The CDR3 sequence: CASSIGTSGYEQYF. The CDR3 nucleotides read TGTGCCAGCAGCATCGGGACTAGCGGCTACGAGCAGTACTTC.

CDR3 sequence reads: CASSLGQATNEKLFF. In DNA form, the CDR3 reads TGTGCCAGTAGTTTAGGGCAGGCAACTAATGAAAAACTGTTTTTT. The chain couples TRBV19 to TRBJ1-4; D remains unclear. This CDR3 contains 15 residues. Trimming removed 5 bases at V and 0 bases at J, with 10 bases between. Germline CDR1 LNHDA, CDR2 SQIVND (reference sequence).

The rearrangement links TRBV5-1 to TRBJ2-3; 8 positions match TRBD2. V lost 0 bases to trimming and J lost 2 bases; unmatched junction nucleotides: 5. The CDR3 totals 16 residues. The germline gives CDR1 SGHRS, CDR2 YFSETQ. CDR3 nucleotide sequence: TGCGCCAGCAGCTTGGATCTAGCGGGCCTCACAGATACGCAGTATTTT. It is translated as CASSLDLAGLTDTQYF.

The gene calls are TRBV6-5 and TRBJ2-7; weak D call: TRBD1 (5 bases). The CDR3 has 12 amino acids. Trimming pared 10 bases from V and 2 bases from J, leaving 12 bases between. From germline, CDR1 is MNHEY and CDR2 SVGAGI. DNA for the CDR3: TGTGCCACCGAACAGGACGCCTACGAGCAGTACTTC. Its translation: CATEQDAYEQYF.

The gene calls are TRBV7-9 and TRBJ1-1; no clear D gene. Germline assignment: CDR1 SEHNR and CDR2 FQNEAQ (reference sequence). Trimming took 1 base from V and 3 from J, leaving 6 bases between them. There are 13 residues in the CDR3. The chain's CDR3 is CASSLDRDTEAFF. CDR3 DNA sequence: TGTGCCAGCAGCTTAGACAGAGACACTGAAGCTTTCTTT.

The gene calls are TRBV30 and TRBJ1-5; no reliable D call. CDR3 size: 13 residues. Deletions cut 2 bases from V and 5 bases from J, with 10 bases between. CDR1 is GTSNPN, CDR2 SVGIG, per germline (reference sequence). The CDR3 coding sequence is TGTGCCTGGAGTCGGGAGGGCGATCAGCCCCAGCATTTT. This sequence encodes CAWSREGDQPQHF.

The chain uses TRBV10-2 and TRBJ2-7; 11 bases agree with TRBD1. The CDR3 covers 13 residues. The J segment lost 2 bases and the V segment lost 6 bases, leaving 0 bases of the junction unmatched. Germline V gene sequence: CDR1 WSHSY, CDR2 SAAADI. CDR3 amino acids: CASRGQGAYEQYF. The CDR3 DNA is TGCGCCAGCAGGGGACAGGGGGCCTACGAGCAGTACTTC.

The chain is built from TRBV27 and TRBJ2-3; no clear D. This CDR3 is 14 amino acids long. Germline-derived CDR1 and CDR2 are MNHEY and SMNVEV (reference sequence). The germline V and J ends were trimmed by 0 bases and 10 bases, with 14 bases remaining between them. CDR3 coding DNA: TGTGCCAGCAGTTTATCGGCCAGCCAGGCGTCGCAGTATTTT. Its protein product is CASSLSASQASQYF.

The chain combines TRBV28 with TRBJ2-3, with 8 nucleotides matching TRBD2. The V segment lost 2 bases and the J segment 2 bases; nucleotides outside the gene matches: 9. The germline V gene has CDR1 MDHEN and CDR2 SYDVKM. The CDR3 has 17 amino acids. In nucleotides, the CDR3 is TGTGCCAGCAGTTTAGTGATTGCGGGGGGACACACAGATACGCAGTATTTT. Translation: CASSLVIAGGHTDTQYF.

The rearrangement uses TRBV19 and TRBJ2-1; 14 bases agree with TRBD2. The CDR3 consists of 16 residues. Trimming took 5 bases from V and 6 from J; bases not matched to a gene: 6. Germline CDR1 is LNHDA and CDR2 is SQIVND (reference sequence). The DNA of the CDR3 is TGTGCCAGTAGTCGGACCGGGACTAGCGGGGGCAATGAGCAGTTCTTC. It yields the protein CASSRTGTSGGNEQFF.

The V gene is TRBV18, the J gene TRBJ1-1; TRBD1 matches at 8 bases. V shed 4 bases and J 4 bases; nucleotides not matched to a gene: 11. In germline, CDR1 is KGHSH, CDR2 LQKENI. The CDR3 consists of 16 residues. The CDR3 protein is CASSLDRGRTSTEAFF. The CDR3 nucleotides read TGTGCCAGCTCACTAGACAGGGGACGGACGAGCACTGAAGCTTTCTTT.

This chain joins TRBV9 and TRBJ2-7, with D maybe TRBD2 (5 bases). V lost 0 bases and J 5 bases, leaving 12 bases between the germline ends. This CDR3 is 14 amino acids long. Germline V gives CDR1 SGDLS, CDR2 YYNGEE. The CDR3 sequence: CASSVAPYGDEQYF. In DNA, the CDR3 is TGTGCCAGCAGCGTAGCCCCCTACGGGGACGAGCAGTACTTC.

V usage is TRBV7-2 and J usage is TRBJ1-6, with D maybe TRBD1 (5 bases). Germline loops: CDR1 SGHTA, CDR2 FQGNSA. With 4 bases removed from V and 9 bases from J, the gap between germline ends came to 25 bases. The CDR3 length is 18 residues. The CDR3 nucleotides read TGTGCCAGCAGCTCGGATCCAGGCAGGGTTTTTCCTAGTTCACCCCTCCACTTT. As protein: CASSSDPGRVFPSSPLHF.

J is TRBJ1-3 and V is TRBV2; possibly TRBD1 for D (5 bases). This CDR3 is built from 13 residues. V was clipped by 2 bases and J by 3 bases, with 5 bases between them. CDR1 and CDR2 (germline): SNHLY, FYNNEI. DNA for the CDR3: TGTGCCAGCAGTGAAACAGGTGGAAACACCATATATTTT. Translation: CASSETGGNTIYF.

In this sample, this clone turned up a few times. The V gene is TRBV2, the J gene TRBJ1-5; D ambiguous. The germline CDR1 and CDR2 sequences are SNHLY and FYNNEI. This CDR3 is 12 amino acids long. Deletions cut 7 bases from V and 4 bases from J, with 8 bases between. CDR3 residues: CASTSGNQPQHF. The CDR3 DNA reads TGTGCCAGCACATCAGGAAATCAGCCCCAGCATTTT.

In nucleotides, the CDR3 is TGTGCCAGCAGTTCTTCCCACAGGGGGCTCGGAAACACCATATATTTT. This translates into CASSSSHRGLGNTIYF. The chain links TRBV6-5 to TRBJ1-3; TRBD1 matches at 9 bases. The CDR3 has 16 amino acids. Per germline, CDR1 MNHEY and CDR2 SVGAGI. The V gene end was trimmed by 4 bases and the J gene end by 4 bases; junction bases not matched to a gene: 8.